The T cell receptor (delta chain) described here comes from a study of gamma-delta chains in newborns, infants, children. Overall study context: Microbial exposure reportedly drives polyclonal innate γδ T cell expansion after birth.

TCRdb re-processed the reads via CATT. The sample holds around 11,000 delta-chain clones, about 8.6% seen once. This clone was seen more than once but under ten times. Looked up from germline, CDR1 is TSWWSYY and CDR2 is QGS. This CDR3 region has 27 residues. V shed 3 bases and J 1 base; nucleotides not matched to a gene: 38. This clonotype was obtained from a child who was a newborn, infant or young child, either healthy, febrile or measles-vaccinated (not recorded which). The sequencing sample was made of blood. This chain connects TRDV1 to TRDJ1, with TRDD3 identical over 10 bases. CDR3 loop: CALGDPQLPPPPTYWGILSWGTDKLIF. CDR3 in DNA: TGTGCTCTTGGGGACCCCCAACTTCCTCCACCTCCCACCTACTGGGGGATCCTCTCATGGGGCACCGATAAACTCATCTTT.